Reported below is one T cell receptor beta chain. CDR3 length: 14 residues. The germline V gene has CDR1 MNHEY and CDR2 SVGAGI. Trimming at V came to 6 bases and at J to 1 base, leaving 5 bases not matched to a gene. This specimen comes from a study of blood T cell repertoires in COVID-19. The repertoire was sequenced with immunoSEQ multiplex PCR; TCRdb's copy has only in-frame clones and lacks some. The table records 300,000 or so clones, around 90% of them present only once. The TCR sequence derives from a woman in her thirties or forties with acute or convalescent COVID-19. This chain links TRBV6-5 with TRBJ1-1; 7 nucleotides line up with TRBD1. The sequenced material came from peripheral blood. CDR3 coding DNA: TGTGCCAGCAGACCAGGGGGACCGAACACTGAAGCTTTCTTT. Translating it yields CASRPGGPNTEAFF.